The next 12 T cell receptor beta chains were all read from a single sample in a study of blood T cell repertoires in COVID-19. TCRdb keeps only in-frame clones here, not all; method: immunoSEQ multiplex PCR. The table has approximately 200,000 clones, 86% seen once. The sequenced material came from peripheral blood. Receptors were obtained from a woman in her forties or fifties with acute or convalescent COVID-19.

The chain couples TRBV6-5 to TRBJ1-5, with 7 bases lining up with TRBD1. Germline values: CDR1 MNHEY, CDR2 SVGAGI. Trimming took 6 bases from V and 3 from J; bases not matched to a gene: 8. The length of the CDR3 is 15 residues. As DNA, the CDR3 is TGTGCCAGCAGCCCAGGACAGGCTACCAATCAGCCCCAGCATTTT. It specifies CASSPGQATNQPQHF.

J is TRBJ2-7 and V is TRBV6-6, with D tentatively TRBD2 (6 bases). The CDR3 runs 16 residues. Trimming took 0 bases from V and 2 from J, leaving 14 bases between them. Germline V gene data show CDR1 as MNHNY and CDR2 as SVGAGI (reference sequence). The CDR3 protein is CASSYSYSGTTYEQYF. The DNA for the CDR3 is TGTGCCAGCAGTTACTCCTATAGCGGAACAACCTACGAGCAGTACTTC.

The chain has TRBV21-1 and TRBJ2-7; the D call TRBD1 from the table was never checked on the DNA. TRBV21-1 is given as a pseudogene. This CDR3 contains 16 residues. The CDR3 loop is CASSSLRSGVTYEQYF. Here the CDR3 DNA reads TGTGCCAGCAGCAGCCTGCGTTCAGGGGTTACCTACGAGCAGTACTTC.

This clone showed up just once. This sequence joins TRBV15 and TRBJ2-6, with TRBD1 identical over 7 bases. Germline CDR1 and CDR2: LNHNV and YYDKDF (reference sequence). Trimming at V came to 2 bases and at J to 0 bases, leaving 7 bases not matched to a gene. The CDR3 runs to 18 residues. The CDR3 loop is CATSRPGQRSSGANVLTF. The CDR3 coding sequence is TGTGCCACCAGCAGACCGGGACAGAGGAGCTCTGGGGCCAACGTCCTGACTTTC.

The chain joins TRBV7-9 to TRBJ2-7; the D gene is possibly TRBD2 (6 bases). The CDR3 is 15 amino acids. Per germline, CDR1 SEHNR and CDR2 FQNEAQ (reference sequence). Trimming removed 5 bases at V and 6 bases at J, with 20 bases between. The CDR3 loop reads CASSPYVPGVREQYF. The CDR3 coding sequence is TGTGCCAGCAGCCCATACGTTCCGGGGGTTCGCGAGCAGTACTTC.

This chain links TRBV5-5 with TRBJ1-2; D is perhaps TRBD1 (5 bases). CDR1 is SGHKS, CDR2 YYEKEE, per germline (reference sequence). Trimming shortened V by 1 base and J by 6 bases, and 10 bases separated the two germline ends. The CDR3 covers 13 residues. The CDR3 loop reads CASSLQGFDGYTF. CDR3 sequence (DNA): TGTGCCAGCAGCTTGCAGGGTTTCGATGGCTACACCTTC.

V gene TRBV11-3 combines with J gene TRBJ2-5, with D perhaps TRBD2 (6 bases). Germline CDR1 is SGHNT and CDR2 is YENEEA. This CDR3 has 17 residues. Trimming left V 0 bases short and J 2 bases short, with 16 bases between. Here the CDR3 reads CASSLDSRVEGQETQYF. The CDR3 DNA sequence: TGTGCCAGCAGCTTAGATTCTAGGGTGGAGGGTCAAGAGACCCAGTACTTC.

This chain links TRBV5-4 with TRBJ1-1; D is possibly TRBD1 (6 bases). The germline V gene encodes CDR1 SGHNT and CDR2 YYREEE (reference sequence). The V and J ends lost 1 base and 4 bases respectively, with 17 bases between them. The CDR3 totals 16 residues. This CDR3 reads CASSLLGGAGATEAFF. CDR3 DNA sequence: TGTGCCAGCAGCTTGCTTGGGGGCGCAGGTGCCACTGAAGCTTTCTTT.

The chain carries TRBV5-1 and TRBJ2-4; 9 bases agree with TRBD2. The germline CDR1 and CDR2 sequences are SGHRS and YFSETQ. The CDR3 runs to 19 residues. J gave up 0 bases and V 4 bases, and 14 bases lay outside the gene matches. In DNA form, the CDR3 reads TGCGCCAGCAGCGCCCAGACAGCGGGGGGCCTCCTAGCCAAAAACATTCAGTACTTC. This translates into CASSAQTAGGLLAKNIQYF.

The V call is TRBV10-3, the J call TRBJ1-4; maybe TRBD1 (5 bases). Germline V gene lookup returns CDR1 ENHRY and CDR2 SYGVKD. This CDR3 region has 15 residues. The V end lost 5 bases, the J end lost 0 bases, and 10 bases lay between the germline ends. The CDR3 DNA sequence: TGTGCCATCAGTCGGACACTCGCAACTAATGAAAAACTGTTTTTT. Encoded protein: CAISRTLATNEKLFF.

The DNA of the CDR3 is TGTGCCAGCAGCTTAGGCAGGGACTATGGCTACACCTTC. It is translated as CASSLGRDYGYTF. The chain recombines TRBV5-6 with TRBJ1-2, with D possibly TRBD1 on 5 matching bases. The CDR3 runs to 13 residues. The germline CDR1 and CDR2 sequences are SGHDT and YYEEEE. Trimming shortened V by 2 bases and J by 3 bases, and 8 bases separated the two germline ends.

In this sample, this clone turned up a few times. This rearrangement joins TRBV7-8 to TRBJ1-1; a weak D match, TRBD1 (6 bases). The germline V and J ends were trimmed by 3 bases and 6 bases, with 14 bases remaining between them. Germline-derived CDR1 and CDR2 are SGHVS and FQNEAQ. There are 14 residues in the CDR3. CDR3 in amino acids: CASSFGGAGAEAFF. CDR3 coding DNA: TGTGCCAGCAGCTTCGGGGGGGCCGGAGCTGAAGCTTTCTTT.